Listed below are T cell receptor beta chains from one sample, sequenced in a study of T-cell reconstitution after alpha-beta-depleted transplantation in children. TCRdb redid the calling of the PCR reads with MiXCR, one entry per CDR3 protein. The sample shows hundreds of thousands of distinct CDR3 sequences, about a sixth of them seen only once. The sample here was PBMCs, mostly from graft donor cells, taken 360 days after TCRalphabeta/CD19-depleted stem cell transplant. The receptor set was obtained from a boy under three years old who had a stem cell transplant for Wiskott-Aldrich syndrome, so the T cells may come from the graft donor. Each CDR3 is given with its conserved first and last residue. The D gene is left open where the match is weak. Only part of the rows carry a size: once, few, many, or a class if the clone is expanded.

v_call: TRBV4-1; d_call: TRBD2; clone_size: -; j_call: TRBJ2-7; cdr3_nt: TGCGCCAGCAGCCCGACTAGCTCCTCCTTCTACGAGCAGTACTTC; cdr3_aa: CASSPTSSSFYEQYF
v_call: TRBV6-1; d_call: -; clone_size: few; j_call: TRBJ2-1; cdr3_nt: TGTGCCAGCAGTCCCCTGGGGCACAATGAGCAGTTCTTC; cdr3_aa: CASSPLGHNEQFF
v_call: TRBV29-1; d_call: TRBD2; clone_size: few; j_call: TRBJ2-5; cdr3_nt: TGCAGCGTTGTAGGACTAGCGGGAGGTGAGACCCAGTACTTC; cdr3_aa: CSVVGLAGGETQYF
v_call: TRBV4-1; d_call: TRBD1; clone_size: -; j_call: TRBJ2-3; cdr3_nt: TGCGCCAGCAGCCAAGATTCCGGACAGGGGGCCTTCATCCGCACAGATACGCAGTATTTT; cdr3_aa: CASSQDSGQGAFIRTDTQYF
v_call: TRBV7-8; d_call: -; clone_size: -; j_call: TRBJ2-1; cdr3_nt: TGTGCCAGCAGCTTGGGACGGATGGCCCTTTACAATGAGCAGTTCTTC; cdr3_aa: CASSLGRMALYNEQFF
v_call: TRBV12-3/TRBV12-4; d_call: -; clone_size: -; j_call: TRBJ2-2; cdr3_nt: TGTGCCAGCAGTTTACTACTATTCAAAGGGGAGCTGTTTTTT; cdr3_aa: CASSLLLFKGELFF
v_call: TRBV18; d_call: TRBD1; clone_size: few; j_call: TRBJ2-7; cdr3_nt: TGTGCCAGCTCACCAAGGACAGGCAACTACGAGCAGTACTTC; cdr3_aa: CASSPRTGNYEQYF
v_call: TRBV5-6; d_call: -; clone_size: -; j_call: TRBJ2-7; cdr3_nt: TGTGCCAGCAGCTTGATGCCGGGAACCCCCCGGGAGCAGTACTTC; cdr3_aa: CASSLMPGTPREQYF
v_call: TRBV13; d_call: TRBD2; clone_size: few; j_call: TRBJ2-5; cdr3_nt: TGTGCCAGCAGCTCCCTAGCGGGACCCCAAGAGACCCAGTACTTC; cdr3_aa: CASSSLAGPQETQYF
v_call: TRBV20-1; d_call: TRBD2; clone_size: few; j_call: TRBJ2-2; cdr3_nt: TGCAGTGCTATCCCCCTCCGGGGGGACACCGGGGAGCTGTTTTTT; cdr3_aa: CSAIPLRGDTGELFF
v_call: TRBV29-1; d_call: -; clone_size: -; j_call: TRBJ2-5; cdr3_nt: TGCAGCGTTGTTAGTACAGGGAAGCAAGAGACCCAGTACTTC; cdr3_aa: CSVVSTGKQETQYF
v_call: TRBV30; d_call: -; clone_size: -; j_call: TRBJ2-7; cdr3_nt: TGTGCCTGGAGTGTCGACTTCTACGAGCAGTACTTC; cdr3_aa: CAWSVDFYEQYF
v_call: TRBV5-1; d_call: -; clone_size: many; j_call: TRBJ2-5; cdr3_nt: TGCGCCAGCAGCTTGGGCAGGGATCAAGAGACCCAGTACTTC; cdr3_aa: CASSLGRDQETQYF
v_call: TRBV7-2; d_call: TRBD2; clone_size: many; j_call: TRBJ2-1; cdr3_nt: TGTGCCAGCAGCTTAAGCGGGAGGGTGTTTAGCTCCTACAATGAGCAGTTCTTC; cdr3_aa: CASSLSGRVFSSYNEQFF
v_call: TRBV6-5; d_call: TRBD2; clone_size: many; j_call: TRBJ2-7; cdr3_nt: TGTGCCAGCAGTTGGGGACTAGCGGCCTCCTACGAGCAGTACTTC; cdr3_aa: CASSWGLAASYEQYF
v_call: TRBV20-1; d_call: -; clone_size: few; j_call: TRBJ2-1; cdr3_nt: TGCAGTGCTAGTGATAGGTCTAAACCGGAGGAGTTCTTC; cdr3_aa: CSASDRSKPEEFF
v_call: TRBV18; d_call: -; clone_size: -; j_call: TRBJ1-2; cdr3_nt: TGTGCCAGCTCACCGGTGGGCCGTAACTATGGCTACACCTTC; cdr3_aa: CASSPVGRNYGYTF
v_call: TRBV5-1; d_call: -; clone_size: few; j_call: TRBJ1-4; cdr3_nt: TGCGCCAGCAGCTTGACTCCTCAAAGTAAACTGTTTTTT; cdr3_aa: CASSLTPQSKLFF
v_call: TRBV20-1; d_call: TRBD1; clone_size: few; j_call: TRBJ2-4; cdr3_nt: TGCAGTGCTAGAGAGGGACAGGTGCTAGCCAAAAACATTCAGTACTTC; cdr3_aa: CSAREGQVLAKNIQYF
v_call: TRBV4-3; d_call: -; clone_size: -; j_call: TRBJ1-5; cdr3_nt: TGCGCCAGCAGCCAAGATCTAAGGGCGGGTCAGCCCCAGCATTTT; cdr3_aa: CASSQDLRAGQPQHF
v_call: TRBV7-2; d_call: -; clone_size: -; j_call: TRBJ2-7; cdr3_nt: TGTGCCAGCAGCTTATCCGCAGGGGACGAGCAGTACTTC; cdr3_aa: CASSLSAGDEQYF
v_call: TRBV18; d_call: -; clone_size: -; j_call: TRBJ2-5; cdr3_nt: TGTGCCAGCTCACCAAACGGGGGAGAGACCCAGTACTTC; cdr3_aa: CASSPNGGETQYF
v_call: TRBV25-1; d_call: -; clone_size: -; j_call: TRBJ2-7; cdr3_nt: TGTGCCAGCAGTGAAATGGGAACGGGGTCCAGGGGCGAGCAGTACTTC; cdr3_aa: CASSEMGTGSRGEQYF
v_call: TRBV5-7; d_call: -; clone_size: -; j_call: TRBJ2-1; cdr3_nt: TGTGCCAGCAGCGGCGACTGGGAGTGGATCTTC; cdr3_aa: CASSGDWEWIF
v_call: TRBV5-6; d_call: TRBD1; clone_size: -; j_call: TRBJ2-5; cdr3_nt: TGTGCCAGCAGCTTGGACGGACAGGGACGGTGGAAGACCCAGTACTTC; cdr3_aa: CASSLDGQGRWKTQYF
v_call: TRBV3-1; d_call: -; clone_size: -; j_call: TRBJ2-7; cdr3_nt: TGTGCCAGCAGCCAGAGGGGAAGGGCCTACGAGCAGTACTTC; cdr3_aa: CASSQRGRAYEQYF
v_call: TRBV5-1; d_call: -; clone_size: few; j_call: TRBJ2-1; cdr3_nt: TGCGCCAGCAGCTTGGCCTTGGGTTACAATGAGCAGTTCTTC; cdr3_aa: CASSLALGYNEQFF
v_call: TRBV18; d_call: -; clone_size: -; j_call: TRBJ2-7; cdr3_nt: TGTGCCAGCTCACCACGTACCGTACAAGGTCATGGGGCCTACGAGCAGTACTTC; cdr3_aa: CASSPRTVQGHGAYEQYF
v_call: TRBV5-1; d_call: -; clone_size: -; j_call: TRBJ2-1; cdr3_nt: TGCGCCAGCAGCTTGGAACGGGGAGACAATGAGCAGTTCTTC; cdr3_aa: CASSLERGDNEQFF
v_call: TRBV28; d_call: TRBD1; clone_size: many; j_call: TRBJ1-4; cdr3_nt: TGTGCCAGCAGCTTACAGGGGGCTGGGGAAAAACTGTTTTTT; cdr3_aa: CASSLQGAGEKLFF
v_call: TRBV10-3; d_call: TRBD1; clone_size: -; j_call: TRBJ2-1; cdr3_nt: TGTGCCATCAGTGCACAGGGGGCCTCCCTGTATTCCTACAATGAGCAGTTCTTC; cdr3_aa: CAISAQGASLYSYNEQFF
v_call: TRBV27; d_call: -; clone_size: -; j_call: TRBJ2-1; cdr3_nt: TGTGCCAGCAGTTTCCGTCAACCCAAGTCGTACAATGGGCAGTTCTTC; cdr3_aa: CASSFRQPKSYNGQFF
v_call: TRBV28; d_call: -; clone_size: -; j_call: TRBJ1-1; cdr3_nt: TGTGCCAGCAGTTTCAATGGCAGGGTGTCCACTGAAGCTTTCTTT; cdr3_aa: CASSFNGRVSTEAFF
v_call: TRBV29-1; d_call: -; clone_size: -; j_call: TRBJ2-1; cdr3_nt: TGCAGCGTTGTACGGGAATTCGGTGAGCAGTTCTTC; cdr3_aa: CSVVREFGEQFF
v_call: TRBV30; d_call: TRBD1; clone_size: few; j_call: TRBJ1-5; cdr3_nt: TGTGCCTGGAGTTTGACAGGGAATCAGCCCCAGCATTTT; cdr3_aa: CAWSLTGNQPQHF
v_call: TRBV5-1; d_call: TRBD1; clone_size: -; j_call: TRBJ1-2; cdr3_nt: TGCGCCAGCAGCACGGGACAGCCAAACTATGGCTACACCTTC; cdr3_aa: CASSTGQPNYGYTF
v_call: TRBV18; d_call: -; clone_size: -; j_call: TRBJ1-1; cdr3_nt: TGTGCCAGCTCACCATCAGATGAAGCTTTCTTT; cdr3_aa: CASSPSDEAFF
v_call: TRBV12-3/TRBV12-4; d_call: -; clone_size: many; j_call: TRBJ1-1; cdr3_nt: TGTGCCAGCAGTTCATTCAGGGAGGAGACTGAAGCTTTCTTT; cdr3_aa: CASSSFREETEAFF
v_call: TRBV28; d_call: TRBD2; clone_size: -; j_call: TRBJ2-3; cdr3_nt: TGTGCCAGCAAGGAGCGGGGGAGCACAGATACGCAGTATTTT; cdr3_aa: CASKERGSTDTQYF
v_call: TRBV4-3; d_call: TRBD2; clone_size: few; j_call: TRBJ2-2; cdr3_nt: TGCGCCAGCAGAGCGGGAGGGACCGGGGAGCTGTTTTTT; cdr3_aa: CASRAGGTGELFF
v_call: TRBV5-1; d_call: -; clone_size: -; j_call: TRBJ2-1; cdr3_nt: TGCGCCAGCAGAGGGGGTTGGGGTACTACCTACAATGAGCAGTTCTTC; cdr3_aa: CASRGGWGTTYNEQFF
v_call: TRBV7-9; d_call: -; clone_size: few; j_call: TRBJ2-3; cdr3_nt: TGTGCCAGCAGTTTACCCCCAGCATGTACGCAGTATTTT; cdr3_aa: CASSLPPACTQYF
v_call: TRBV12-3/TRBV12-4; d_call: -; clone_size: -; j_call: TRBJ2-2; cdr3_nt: TGTGCCAGCAGTTTCGGGGTGAGCGGGGAGCTGTTTTTT; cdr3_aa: CASSFGVSGELFF
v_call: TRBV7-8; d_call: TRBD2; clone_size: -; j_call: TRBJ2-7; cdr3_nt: TGTGCCAGCAGCTTAGCTGGCGGGAGGGCGGACGAGCAGTACTTC; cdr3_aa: CASSLAGGRADEQYF
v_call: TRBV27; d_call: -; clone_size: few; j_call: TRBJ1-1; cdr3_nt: TGTGCCAGCAGTCTAATACAGGGGAACACTGAAGCTTTCTTT; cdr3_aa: CASSLIQGNTEAFF
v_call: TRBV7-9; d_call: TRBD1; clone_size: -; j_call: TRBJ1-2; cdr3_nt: TGTGCCAGCAGCTTTCGGACAGGGGAGTTAGGAGGCTACACCTTC; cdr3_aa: CASSFRTGELGGYTF
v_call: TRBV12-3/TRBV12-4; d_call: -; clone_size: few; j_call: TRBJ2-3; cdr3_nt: TGTGCCAGCAGTTTAAGTCTACAATCTAGCACAGATACGCAGTATTTT; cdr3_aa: CASSLSLQSSTDTQYF
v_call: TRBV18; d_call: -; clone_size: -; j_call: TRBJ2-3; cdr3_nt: TGTGCCAGCTCACTACGCATCCGCGGGAAGAGGACCACAGATACGCAGTATTTT; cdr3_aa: CASSLRIRGKRTTDTQYF
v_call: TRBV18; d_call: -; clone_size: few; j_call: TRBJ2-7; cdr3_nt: TGTGCCAGCTCACCTCCAGGCTACGAGCAGTACTTC; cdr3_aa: CASSPPGYEQYF